This T cell receptor beta chain stems from a study of PD-1 blockade in classical Hodgkin lymphoma. Whole-study findings and limits: A significant rise in TCR diversity by C4D1 was seen for CD4+ but not CD8+ cells.

With no exception, relapse followed autologous stem cell transplantation in all patients, and brentuximab vedotin exposure varied. In its sample, this clone was seen once. Its antigen is undetermined. Here immunoSEQ multiplex PCR was the method, and the copy in TCRdb shows in-frame clones only, minus some. The sample comprises about 17,000 clones, roughly 87% of which are singletons, and 27% rests with the top ten. Sequenced here: peripheral blood mononuclear cells (PBMCs), sampled before the second cycle of nivolumab. This sequence was found in a human donor with classical Hodgkin lymphoma.

CDR3 DNA: TGTGCCAGCAGCTTAGGATCCGGAAACTACGAGCAGTACTTC. Amino acid sequence: CASSLGSGNYEQYF. The chain carries TRBV7-9 and TRBJ2-7; D is unclear. Germline V CDR1 and CDR2: SEHNR, FQNEAQ (reference sequence). This CDR3 is built from 14 residues. Trimming removed 1 base at V and 3 bases at J, with 10 bases between.